A selection of T cell receptor beta chains follows, all from one sample in a study of regulatory T cells in long-lasting Graves disease. TCRdb fed the multiplex PCR reads into MiXCR, producing one record per CDR3 protein. The repertoire holds hundreds of thousands of distinct CDR3 sequences, with 15% to 20% as singletons. These data also featured in a second study, about T cells in Graves' hyperthyroidism and ophthalmopathy.

The material sequenced was peripheral blood mononuclear cells (PBMCs), taken at new diagnosis, from a patient treated with antithyroid drugs. The receptors originated from a woman in her twenties or thirties with Graves disease. Both conserved end residues are part of each CDR3. Fields, in order: J gene, V gene, clone size, D gene, CDR3 DNA, CDR3 protein. The D gene is left open where the match is weak. Size values are once, few and many counts, or a class for expanded clones, and some rows have none.

>TRBJ2-7|TRBV11-1|many|NA
TGTGCCAGCAGCCCCGGCCGGACCTACGAGCAGTACTTC
CASSPGRTYEQYF
>TRBJ2-1|TRBV7-8|many|TRBD2
TGTGCCAGCAGCTTGGGGACTAGCGGCTACTCCTACAATGAGCAGTTCTTC
CASSLGTSGYSYNEQFF
>TRBJ2-7|TRBV6-2/TRBV6-3|NA|NA
TGTGCCAGCAGTCTTCAGGGTCTGATACCGAACTACGAGCAGTACTTC
CASSLQGLIPNYEQYF
>TRBJ2-2|TRBV24-1|many|NA
TGTGCCACCAGTGGCCGGGCCACCGGGGAGCTGTTTTTT
CATSGRATGELFF
>TRBJ1-3|TRBV9|NA|TRBD1
TGTGCCAGCAGCACGGACAGGGGGCTTGGAAACACCATATATTTT
CASSTDRGLGNTIYF
>TRBJ1-5|TRBV19|few|NA
TGTGCCAGTAGTCCAGACAACAGCAATCAGCCCCAGCATTTT
CASSPDNSNQPQHF
>TRBJ2-1|TRBV28|many|TRBD1
TGTGCCAGCAGCGCTCCTCGGACAGGGGTAAATGAGCAGTTCTTC
CASSAPRTGVNEQFF
>TRBJ2-7|TRBV20-1|many|TRBD2
TGCAGTGCTCCCAGGGAGGCTAGCGGCCCCTACGAGCAGTACTTC
CSAPREASGPYEQYF
>TRBJ1-1|TRBV2|many|TRBD1
TGTGCCAGTCCTCCACCGGGACAGGGGTCGATAGGCACTGAAGCTTTCTTT
CASPPPGQGSIGTEAFF
>TRBJ1-4|TRBV20-1|few|TRBD1
TGCAGTGCTAGCACGGCGGTAAAAGGGGGCTGGTATGAAAAACTGTTTTTT
CSASTAVKGGWYEKLFF
>TRBJ2-2|TRBV2|few|NA
TGTGCCAGCAGTGCTAAAAGGACCCATCAGGCGGACACCGGGGAGCTGTTTTTT
CASSAKRTHQADTGELFF